This T cell receptor (beta chain) was sequenced in a study of blood T cell repertoires in COVID-19 (TCRdb year 2020). As for the study more broadly: Collaborator samples came from the United States, Italy and Spain and covered acute and convalescent phases of COVID-19. Subjects who had been exposed to COVID-19, were actively infected with it, or had recovered from it provided the deeply sampled blood TCRbeta repertoires that made up the dataset. The material from the prospective study consisted of cDNA or gDNA derived from T cells, B-cell-depleted T cells, or PBMCs. The samples were drawn from two sources: the first 160 participants of the ongoing ImmuneRACE study, and approximately 1,300 subjects contributed by 6 global collaborators. Sample metadata almost always included a de-identified subject ID, COVID-19 status, age in years and sex. A freely available public database, intended as a resource for researchers studying the immune response to SARS-CoV-2, is where the repertoires were released. Where HLA class I and class II types were available, the types were taken from metadata supplied by the sample provider, not from assay-based typing. Broad study findings and their caveats: The amount of clinical and demographic metadata varied by source and participant and was provided uncurated.

V is cut by 4 bases and J by 2 bases, and the space between the germline ends is 6 bases. Sequences SQVTM (CDR1) and ANQGSEA (CDR2) are obtained from the germline V gene. CDR3 length: 12 amino acids, cysteine to phenylalanine. The DNA shown is the 36-base CDR3, in frame from base 1. To note about this clone: No antigen is known for it. The sample holds no much larger clone one base away, and base qualities are not on file.

Whole blood was collected in K2EDTA tubes by collaborating institutions according to the institutions' own protocols. For TCRbeta analysis, collaborators shipped samples as frozen whole blood, isolated PBMCs, or DNA extracted from either of those sample types. TCRbeta CDR3 regions were amplified from genomic DNA by means of the immunoSEQ Assay, a bias-controlled multiplex PCR. The study's processing was this. The number of nucleated cells in each sample was estimated by amplification of reference gene primers within the assay. Sequence reads were collapsed and filtered to measure the absolute abundance of every unique TCRbeta CDR3 rearrangement. For each sample, productive Simpson clonality was calculated by taking the square root of Simpson's diversity index across productive rearrangements. TCRdb retrieved this table from immuneACCESS and kept in-frame rearrangements only. Not all clones are present; in checked studies, unresolved V genes account for under half, and no reason is known for the remainder. V and J calls plus clone size are reproduced from that table; the DNA served to infer D and trimming. Across this sample there are roughly 50,000 clones, with 85% to 95% seen only once. Jointly, the top ten make up around 3.9% of the sample.

The sample consisted of peripheral blood. The TCR sequence derives from a man aged 45-65 years with acute or convalescent COVID-19. Recombination linked TRBV29-1 to TRBJ1-5, with the D gene call left open. The sequenced DNA: TGCAGCGTTGCCCTTGGCAATCAGCCCCAGCATTTT. This gives the protein CSVALGNQPQHF.